The clone carrying this TCR beta chain was counted ten times or more. CDR3 length: 14 residues. Germline V CDR1 and CDR2: LNHDA, SQIVND (reference sequence). Trimming removed 3 bases at V and 8 bases at J, with 14 bases between. The assay was immunoSEQ multiplex PCR, and TCRdb's table has in-frame clones only and misses some. The sample yields about 250,000 clones, roughly 83% seen once. This record belongs to a study of blood T cell repertoires in COVID-19. Turning to the study itself: The study drew acute and convalescent COVID-19 samples from the United States, Italy and Spain.

The sample comprised peripheral blood. The rearrangement joins TRBV19 to TRBJ2-4; possibly TRBD2 for D (7 bases). This sequence originates from a man aged 35-49 years with acute or convalescent COVID-19. CDR3 sequence: CASSIVLGGDIQYF. The CDR3 DNA reads TGTGCCAGTAGTATTGTTTTAGGGGGGGACATTCAGTACTTC.